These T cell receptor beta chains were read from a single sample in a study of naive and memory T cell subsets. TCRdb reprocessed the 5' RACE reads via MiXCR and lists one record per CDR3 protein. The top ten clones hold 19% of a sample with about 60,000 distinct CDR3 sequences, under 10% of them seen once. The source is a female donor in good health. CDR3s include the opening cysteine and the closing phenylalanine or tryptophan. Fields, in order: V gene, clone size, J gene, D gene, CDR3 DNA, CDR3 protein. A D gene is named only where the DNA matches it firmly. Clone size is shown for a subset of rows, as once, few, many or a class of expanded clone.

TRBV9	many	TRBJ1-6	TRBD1	TGTGCCAGCAGCAGGGACAGCCCCTTTGGGAATTCACCCCTCCACTTT	CASSRDSPFGNSPLHF
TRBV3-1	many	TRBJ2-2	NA	TGTGCCAGCAGCCAAGGCCATCGAGGGACCGGGGAGCTGTTTTTT	CASSQGHRGTGELFF
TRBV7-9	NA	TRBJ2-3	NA	TGTGCCAGCAGCTTAGGCCGGGGCGCGGATACGCAGTATTTT	CASSLGRGADTQYF
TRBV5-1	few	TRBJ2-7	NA	TGCGCCAGCAGCTTGGCCTCACAGGCGCCGAAGGCCGAGCAGTACTTC	CASSLASQAPKAEQYF
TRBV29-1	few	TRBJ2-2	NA	TGCAGCGTTGAGGCTAGGGGGGGCGCGAACACCGGGGAGCTGTTTTTT	CSVEARGGANTGELFF
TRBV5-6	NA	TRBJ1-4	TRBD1	TGTGCCAGCAGCCCCTGGACAGGGGGCGCGTTGTCTGAAAAACTGTTTTTT	CASSPWTGGALSEKLFF
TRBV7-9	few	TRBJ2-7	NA	TGTGCCAGCAGCCCCGGGACCAACCCAGATCGGTACTTC	CASSPGTNPDRYF
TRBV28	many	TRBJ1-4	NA	TGTGCCAGCAGCCCCTTCGGTGCAACTAATGAAAAACTGTTTTTT	CASSPFGATNEKLFF
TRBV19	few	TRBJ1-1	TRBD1	TGTGCCAGCTCCGGACAGGGGGCTAACACTGAAGCTTTCTTT	CASSGQGANTEAFF
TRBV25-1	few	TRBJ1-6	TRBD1	TGTGCCAGCAGTGAATTGGGGGTTCCGGGACAGGGGGCATACGGGAATTCACCCCTCCACTTT	CASSELGVPGQGAYGNSPLHF
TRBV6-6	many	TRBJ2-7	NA	TGTGCCAGCAGTTACACCGATTCCTACGAGCAGTACTTC	CASSYTDSYEQYF
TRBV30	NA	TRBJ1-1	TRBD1	TGTGCCTGGAGTGGGGACAGGGTGAACACTGAAGCTTTCTTT	CAWSGDRVNTEAFF
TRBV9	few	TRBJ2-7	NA	TGTGCCAGCAGCGTAGACGGAGGGATCTACGAGCAGTACTTC	CASSVDGGIYEQYF
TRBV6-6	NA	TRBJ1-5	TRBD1	TGTGCCAGCAGTCTCTCAGGGGGCGGAAATCAGCCCCAGCATTTT	CASSLSGGGNQPQHF
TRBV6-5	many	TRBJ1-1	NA	TGTGCCAGCAGTTACTTGGGTTACACTGAAGCTTTCTTT	CASSYLGYTEAFF
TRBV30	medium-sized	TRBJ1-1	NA	TGTGCCTGGAGTGTAGGCACTGAAGCTTTCTTT	CAWSVGTEAFF
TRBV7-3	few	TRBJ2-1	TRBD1	TGTGCCAGCAGCTTAGAAGGGACAGGGTGGCATGAGCAGTTCTTC	CASSLEGTGWHEQFF
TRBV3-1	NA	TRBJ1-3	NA	TGTGCCAGCAGCCAAAAGGCGACAGGAGCTGGAAACACCATATATTTT	CASSQKATGAGNTIYF
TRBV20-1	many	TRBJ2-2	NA	TGCAGTGCTAGAAGTCAGGGAAACACCGGGGAGCTGTTTTTT	CSARSQGNTGELFF
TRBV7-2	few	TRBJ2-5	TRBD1	TGTGCCAGCAGCCAGGGACAGGGTAGAGAGACCCAGTACTTC	CASSQGQGRETQYF
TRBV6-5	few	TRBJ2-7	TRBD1	TGTGCCAGCAGTTCCGGGACAGGGGGCCCCTACGAGCAGTACTTC	CASSSGTGGPYEQYF
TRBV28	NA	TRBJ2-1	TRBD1	TGTGCCAGCATCATAACAGGGGGCTCCTACAATGAGCAGTTCTTC	CASIITGGSYNEQFF
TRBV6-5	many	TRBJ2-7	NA	TGTGCCAGCAGTTACCTCCGTGGTAGGTCCGTCTACGAGCAGTACTTC	CASSYLRGRSVYEQYF
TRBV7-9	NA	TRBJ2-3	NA	TGTGCCAGCCTCAGACGGTTAAGCACAGATACGCAGTATTTT	CASLRRLSTDTQYF